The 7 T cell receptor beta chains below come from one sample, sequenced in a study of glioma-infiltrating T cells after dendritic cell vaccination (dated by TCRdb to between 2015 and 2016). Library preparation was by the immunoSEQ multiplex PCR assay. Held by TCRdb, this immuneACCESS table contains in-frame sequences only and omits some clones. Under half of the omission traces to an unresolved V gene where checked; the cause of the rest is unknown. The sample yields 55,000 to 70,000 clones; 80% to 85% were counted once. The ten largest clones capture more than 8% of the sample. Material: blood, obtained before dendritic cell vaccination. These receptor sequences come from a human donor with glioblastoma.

In DNA, the CDR3 is TGTGCCAGTCGGGCAGGGTTCGACGAGCAGTACTTC. Translation: CASRAGFDEQYF. The J gene is TRBJ2-7, the V gene TRBV6-5; possibly TRBD1 for D (5 bases). The CDR3 is made up of 12 amino acids. V was cut by 9 bases and J by 5 bases, with 14 bases left in between. Germline CDR1 and CDR2: MNHEY and SVGAGI.

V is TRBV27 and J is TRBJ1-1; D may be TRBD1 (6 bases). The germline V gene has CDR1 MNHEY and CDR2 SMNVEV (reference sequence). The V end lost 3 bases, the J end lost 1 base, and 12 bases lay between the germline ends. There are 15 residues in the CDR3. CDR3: CASSFQGLGNTEAFF. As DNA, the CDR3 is TGTGCCAGCAGTTTTCAGGGGCTAGGGAACACTGAAGCTTTCTTT.

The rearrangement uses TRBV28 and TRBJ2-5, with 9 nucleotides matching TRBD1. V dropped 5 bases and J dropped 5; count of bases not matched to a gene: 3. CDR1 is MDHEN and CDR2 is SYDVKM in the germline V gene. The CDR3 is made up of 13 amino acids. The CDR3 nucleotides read TGTGCCAGCAGTACAGGGGGCTGGGAGACCCAGTACTTC. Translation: CASSTGGWETQYF.

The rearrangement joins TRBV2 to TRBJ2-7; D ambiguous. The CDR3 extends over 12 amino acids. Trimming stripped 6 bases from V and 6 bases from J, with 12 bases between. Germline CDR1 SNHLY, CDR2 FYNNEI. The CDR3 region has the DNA TGTGCCAGCAGGGAACTCCGGAGCGAGCAGTACTTC. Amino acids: CASRELRSEQYF. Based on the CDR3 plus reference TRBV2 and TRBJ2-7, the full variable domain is EPEVTQTPSHQVTQMGQEVILRCVPISNHLYFYWYRQILGQKVEFLVSFYNNEISEKSEIFDDQFSVERPDGSNFTLKIRSTKLEDSAMYFCASRELRSEQYFGPGTRLTVT.

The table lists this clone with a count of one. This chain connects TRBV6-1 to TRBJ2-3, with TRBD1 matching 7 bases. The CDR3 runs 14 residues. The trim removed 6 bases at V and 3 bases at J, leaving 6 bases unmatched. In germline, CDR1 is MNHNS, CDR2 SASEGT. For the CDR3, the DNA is TGTGCCAGCAGCCCGACAGGGTGGACAGATACGCAGTATTTT. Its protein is CASSPTGWTDTQYF.

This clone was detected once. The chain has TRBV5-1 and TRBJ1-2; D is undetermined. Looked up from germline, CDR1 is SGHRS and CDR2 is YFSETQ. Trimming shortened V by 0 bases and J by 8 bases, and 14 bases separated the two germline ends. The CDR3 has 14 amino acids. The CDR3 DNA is TGCGCCAGCAGCTTGGTTCTGGAGGGTAAGGGCTACACCTTC. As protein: CASSLVLEGKGYTF.

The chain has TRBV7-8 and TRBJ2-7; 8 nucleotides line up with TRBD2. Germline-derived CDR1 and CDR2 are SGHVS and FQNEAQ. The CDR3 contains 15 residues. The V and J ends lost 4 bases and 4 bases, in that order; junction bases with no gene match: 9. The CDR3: CASSSAGGGRYEQYF. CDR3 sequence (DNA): TGTGCCAGCAGCTCAGCCGGGGGGGGCAGGTACGAGCAGTACTTC.